Following are 14 T cell receptor beta chains from one sample sequenced in a study of CD8 T cells in ankylosing spondylitis. TCRdb fed the 5' RACE reads into MiXCR, producing one record per CDR3 protein. The sample records 200,000 to 300,000 distinct CDR3 sequences, over 7% being singletons. Sequenced input: blood, either unsorted or a sorted T cell fraction (not recorded which). Source of these receptors: a female donor with ankylosing spondylitis or in good health (not recorded which).

The chain links TRBV28 to TRBJ2-1; D perhaps matches TRBD2 (5 bases). The CDR3 is made up of 17 amino acids. V lost 5 bases, J lost 0 bases, and 17 bases lay in between. CDR1 is MDHEN and CDR2 is SYDVKM in the germline V gene. CDR3 DNA: TGTGCCAGCAGTACCCGGTGGCCCGGGATCTCCTACAATGAGCAGTTCTTC. Protein sequence: CASSTRWPGISYNEQFF.

At least ten counts were recorded for this clonotype. The chain employs TRBV20-1 and TRBJ2-7; 10 bases line up with TRBD2. V lost 0 bases and J lost 2; bases outside the gene matches: 7. In germline, CDR1 is DFQATT, CDR2 SNEGSKA (reference sequence). The CDR3 extends over 16 amino acids. CDR3 coding DNA: TGCAGTGCTAGAGATCTGGGACTAGCGATAACCTACGAGCAGTACTTC. Protein: CSARDLGLAITYEQYF.

At least ten counts were recorded for this clonotype. The rearrangement joins TRBV5-6 to TRBJ1-2; D is uncertain. Germline V CDR1 and CDR2: SGHDT, YYEEEE. Trimming cost V 3 bases and J 3 bases, with 12 bases left between them. The CDR3 runs to 14 residues. CDR3 nucleotide sequence: TGTGCCAGCAGCTCAAACCGGGGAGACTATGGCTACACCTTC. Its protein is CASSSNRGDYGYTF.

CDR3: CASRLTGNNQPQHF. CDR3 sequence (DNA): TGTGCCAGCAGACTAACAGGGAACAATCAGCCCCAGCATTTT. This chain joins TRBV6-2 or TRBV6-3 and TRBJ1-5, with D tentatively TRBD1 (6 bases). CDR3 size: 14 residues. Trimming left V 6 bases short and J 3 bases short, with 12 bases between. Germline-derived CDR1 and CDR2 are MNHEY and SVGEGT.

This clonotype was counted ten times or more. The rearrangement joins TRBV30 to TRBJ1-2; D uncertain. The V end lost 8 bases, the J end lost 0 bases, and 13 bases lay between the germline ends. CDR1 and CDR2 from the germline V gene are GTSNPN and SVGIG (reference sequence). The CDR3 is made up of 13 amino acids. CDR3 protein: CAGVGLTNYGYTF. CDR3 bases: TGTGCCGGGGTGGGTCTTACTAACTATGGCTACACCTTC.

This clonotype appeared many times. This chain joins TRBV6-1 and TRBJ2-7, with D possibly TRBD1 on 5 matching bases. The CDR3 contains 13 residues. The germline CDR1 and CDR2 sequences are MNHNS and SASEGT. V was pared by 5 bases and J by 2 bases, with 10 bases between. CDR3 bases: TGTGCCAGCAGTAGGGGCCCCACCTACGAGCAGTACTTC. Translation gives CASSRGPTYEQYF.

This clonotype was seen a few times. V usage is TRBV29-1 and J usage is TRBJ2-1; TRBD2 matches at 10 bases. From germline, CDR1 is SQVTM and CDR2 ANQGSEA. Germline trimming cut 5 bases from V and 4 bases from J; bases unmatched to any gene: 5. This CDR3 spans 14 amino acids. This chain's CDR3 is CSVLPTSGYNEQFF. The CDR3 DNA follows: TGCAGCGTTCTCCCGACTAGCGGGTACAATGAGCAGTTCTTC.

Ten or more counts support this clonotype. This chain links TRBV6-1 with TRBJ2-6, with no clear D. Germline V CDR1 and CDR2: MNHNS, SASEGT. Trimming pared 8 bases from V and 1 base from J, leaving 3 bases between. CDR3 length: 12 amino acids. CDR3: CASESGANVLTF. The CDR3, as DNA: TGTGCCAGCGAATCTGGGGCCAACGTCCTGACTTTC.

The rearrangement uses TRBV30 and TRBJ2-1; 9 nucleotides line up with TRBD2. This CDR3 has 17 residues. After removal of 2 bases from V and 0 bases from J, the junction contained 8 bases not matched to a gene. Per germline, CDR1 GTSNPN and CDR2 SVGIG (reference sequence). CDR3 loop: CAWSSLAGPSSYNEQFF. The CDR3 DNA sequence: TGTGCCTGGAGTAGTCTAGCGGGACCATCCTCCTACAATGAGCAGTTCTTC.

This clonotype was detected only once. This may come from a read error, since a much larger clone is one base off. The chain joins TRBV13 to TRBJ1-2; a weak D match, TRBD1 (6 bases). CDR1 and CDR2 from the germline V gene are PRHDT and FYEKMQ (reference sequence). There are 13 residues in the CDR3. The CDR3 DNA reads TGTGCCAGCAGCTGGGACAACAACTATGGCCACACCTTC. It is translated as CASSWDNNYGHTF.

This clonotype has at least ten counts. The chain is built from TRBV14 and TRBJ2-1; 9 bases map to TRBD2. Per germline, CDR1 SGHDN and CDR2 FVKESK. V trimming: 5 bases; J trimming: 1 base; junction bases outside the gene matches: 3. The CDR3 runs 15 residues. The CDR3 is CASSILAGSYNEQFF. The CDR3 region has the DNA TGTGCCAGCAGCATTCTAGCGGGGTCCTACAATGAGCAGTTCTTC.

At least ten counts were recorded for this clonotype. This chain links TRBV29-1 with TRBJ2-3; D unresolved. Trimming stripped 4 bases from V and 7 bases from J, with 9 bases between. The germline V gene encodes CDR1 SQVTM and CDR2 ANQGSEA. The CDR3 is 11 amino acids. DNA for the CDR3: TGCAGCGTTGGTCGAAGAAATACGCAGTATTTT. Its protein product is CSVGRRNTQYF.

This clonotype showed up many times. V usage is TRBV19 and J usage is TRBJ2-3, with a weak D call TRBD2 (6 bases). This CDR3 is built from 15 residues. Per the germline V gene, CDR1 is LNHDA and CDR2 is SQIVND (reference sequence). Trimming shortened V by 5 bases and J by 2 bases, and 14 bases separated the two germline ends. This chain's CDR3 is CASSPQGLNTDTQYF. DNA of the CDR3: TGTGCCAGTAGTCCCCAGGGACTGAACACAGATACGCAGTATTTT.

This clonotype was recorded at least ten times. The DNA for the CDR3 is TGCGCCAGCAGCCTCGCCTTGAACACTGAAGCTTTCTTT. This translates into CASSLALNTEAFF. This sequence joins TRBV5-1 and TRBJ1-1; unclear D gene. Germline CDR1 SGHRS, CDR2 YFSETQ. Trimming left V 4 bases short and J 0 bases short, with 7 bases between. The CDR3 loop spans 13 amino acids.